Here is one TCR beta chain with its context. These data belong to a study of cytomegalovirus exposure and HLA in healthy donors. Method: immunoSEQ multiplex PCR; TCRdb's copy keeps in-frame clones and lacks some. The sample lists about 360,000 clones, more than 80% seen once, with 0.83% in the top ten. CDR3 length: 16 amino acids. V lost 2 bases to trimming and J lost 3 bases; unmatched junction nucleotides: 8. Germline lookup yields CDR1 MGHRA and CDR2 YSYEKL. V is TRBV4-1 and J is TRBJ2-3, with 7 bases that match TRBD2. Sequenced: PBMCs. The receptor was derived from a woman in her late teens or twenties in good health and CMV-seronegative. CDR3 in amino acids: CASSQRERGPTDTQYF. Here the CDR3 DNA reads TGCGCCAGCAGCCAAAGGGAGCGGGGCCCAACAGATACGCAGTATTTT.